Listed here are 21 T cell receptor beta chains from one sample, sequenced in a study of T cell responses to AZD1222 COVID-19 vaccine. Profiled with immunoSEQ multiplex PCR; TCRdb holds only in-frame clones, not every one. Of about 150,000 clones in the sample, 90% were seen once. The sample here was peripheral blood, taken 28 days after the second AZD1222 dose. The receptors originated from an adult who received the AZD1222 COVID-19 vaccine.

The chain links TRBV5-1 to TRBJ1-2; TRBD1 might be the D (6 bases). Germline CDR1 SGHRS, CDR2 YFSETQ. V lost 1 base to trimming and J lost 3 bases, with 19 bases between them. This CDR3 is built from 17 residues. The CDR3 coding sequence is TGCGCCAGCAGCTTGTGGGGGCAGGGAGTGCAAGACTATGGCTACACCTTC. Residues: CASSLWGQGVQDYGYTF. Supplemented by reference TRBV5-1 and TRBJ1-2, the full variable domain reads KAGVTQTPRYLIKTRGQQVTLSCSPISGHRSVSWYQQTPGQGLQFLFEYFSETQRNKGNFPGRFSGRQFSNSRSEMNVSTLELGDSALYLCASSLWGQGVQDYGYTFGSGTRLTVV.

This clone was seen more than once but under ten times. The V gene is TRBV6-5, the J gene TRBJ1-3, with 9 bases aligning to TRBD1. Trimming removed 5 bases from V and 6 bases from J; junction bases left unmatched: 2. The CDR3 sequence is 13 residues long. CDR1 and CDR2 (germline): MNHEY, SVGAGI. The CDR3 spells CASSRDRANTIYF. CDR3 bases: TGTGCCAGCAGTCGGGACAGGGCAAACACCATATATTTT.

The genes are TRBV11-2 and TRBJ1-2, with 11 bases aligning to TRBD1. This CDR3 is built from 18 residues. V trimming: 4 bases; J trimming: 7 bases; junction bases outside the gene matches: 17. Germline V gene data show CDR1 as SGHAT and CDR2 as FQNNGV. The CDR3 bases are TGTGCCAGCAGCTCATCCGCTTGGACAGGGGGCCAAATAGGTGGCTACACCTTC. Residues: CASSSSAWTGGQIGGYTF.

V is TRBV5-1 and J is TRBJ1-6; possible D gene TRBD1, 5 bases. In germline, CDR1 is SGHRS, CDR2 YFSETQ. This CDR3 has 16 amino acids. V lost 5 bases, J lost 6 bases, and 18 bases lay in between. For the CDR3, the DNA is TGCGCCAGCAGATCGACCCTCGGAGGGGCTAATTCACCCCTCCACTTT. This translates into CASRSTLGGANSPLHF.

The V gene is TRBV9, the J gene TRBJ1-3; D remains ambiguous. Looked up from germline, CDR1 is SGDLS and CDR2 is YYNGEE. This CDR3 comprises 12 residues. V lost 4 bases to trimming and J lost 7 bases, with 9 bases between them. The DNA of the CDR3 is TGTGCCAGCAGCCAGGTGCGGAACACCATATATTTT. Protein sequence: CASSQVRNTIYF.

J is TRBJ1-5 and V is TRBV18; D is uncertain. The germline V gene has CDR1 KGHSH and CDR2 LQKENI. The CDR3 covers 18 residues. V was clipped by 2 bases and J by 0 bases, with 17 bases between them. The CDR3 DNA follows: TGTGCCAGCTCACCAAATCCCGCCGGAGAGGATAGCAATCAGCCCCAGCATTTT. This codes for CASSPNPAGEDSNQPQHF.

The CDR3 nucleotides read TGTGCCAGCAGCTCCGGACAGGGAGTAAGCAATGAGCAGTTCTTC. It yields the protein CASSSGQGVSNEQFF. The rearrangement links TRBV5-4 to TRBJ2-1, with 8 bases lining up with TRBD1. Germline V lookup: CDR1 SGHNT, CDR2 YYREEE (reference sequence). The CDR3 runs to 15 residues. V lost 3 bases to trimming and J lost 6 bases; unmatched junction nucleotides: 8.

V usage is TRBV19 and J usage is TRBJ2-4; possible D gene TRBD1, 5 bases. V shed 3 bases and J shed 2 bases, with 14 bases lying between them. This CDR3 has 16 residues. The germline gives CDR1 LNHDA, CDR2 SQIVND (reference sequence). The CDR3 protein is CASSIQSGWTKNIQYF. CDR3 DNA sequence: TGTGCCAGTAGTATCCAGTCAGGGTGGACCAAAAACATTCAGTACTTC. Full variable domain (rest looked up from reference TRBV19 and TRBJ2-4): DGGITQSPKYLFRKEGQNVTLSCEQNLNHDAMYWYRQDPGQGLRLIYYSQIVNDFQKGDIAEGYSVSREKKESFPLTVTSAQKNPTAFYLCASSIQSGWTKNIQYFGAGTRLSVL.

CDR3 loop: CASGDYGYTF. CDR3 DNA sequence: TGTGCCTCAGGAGACTATGGCTACACCTTC. This sequence joins TRBV30 and TRBJ1-2; no definite D call. Trimming took 7 bases from V and 3 from J, leaving 6 bases between them. CDR1 is GTSNPN, CDR2 SVGIG, per germline (reference sequence). This CDR3 has 10 residues.

This clone was detected only once. The V call is TRBV10-1, the J call TRBJ2-1, with D tentatively TRBD1 (6 bases). Trimming cost V 9 bases and J 7 bases, with 7 bases left between them. The CDR3 is 10 amino acids. Germline values: CDR1 WNHNN, CDR2 SYGVQD (reference sequence). In nucleotides, the CDR3 is TGCGCCAGTACAGGGAATGAGCAGTTCTTC. This translates into CASTGNEQFF.

This chain links TRBV30 with TRBJ1-5; D remains ambiguous. Trimming cost V 4 bases and J 4 bases, with 11 bases left between them. Germline V lookup: CDR1 GTSNPN, CDR2 SVGIG (reference sequence). The CDR3 is made up of 13 amino acids. CDR3 nucleotide sequence: TGTGCCTGGACCGGGGATGGGAATCAGCCCCAGCATTTT. Amino acid sequence: CAWTGDGNQPQHF.

The chain is built from TRBV5-1 and TRBJ2-5; 8 bases map to TRBD2. The CDR3 is made up of 15 amino acids. V lost 4 bases, J lost 2 bases, and 7 bases stayed unmatched. Germline CDR1 reads SGHRS; CDR2 reads YFSETQ. The CDR3 loop reads CASSPTGGVQETQYF. The CDR3 nucleotides read TGCGCCAGCAGCCCTACCGGGGGGGTACAAGAGACCCAGTACTTC.

This clone was recorded once. This chain joins TRBV19 and TRBJ1-5; D ambiguous. The CDR3 totals 14 residues. Trimming cost V 9 bases and J 1 base, with 13 bases left between them. The V gene's germline CDR1 is LNHDA and CDR2 SQIVND (reference sequence). In nucleotides, the CDR3 is TGTGCCAGCACCAGTGGGGTCAGCAATCAGCCCCAGCATTTT. Its protein product is CASTSGVSNQPQHF.

CDR3 DNA: TGTGCCAGCAGCTTGAGGGGTGCAGGACAGGGCTCCTATAATTCACCCCTCCACTTT. This sequence encodes CASSLRGAGQGSYNSPLHF. This chain connects TRBV5-6 to TRBJ1-6, with TRBD1 matching 8 bases. V shed 1 base, J shed 0 bases, and the junction held 9 bases outside the gene matches. The length of the CDR3 is 19 residues. CDR1 and CDR2 (germline): SGHDT, YYEEEE. Using reference TRBV5-6 and TRBJ1-6 for the parts outside the CDR3, the full variable domain is DAGVTQSPTHLIKTRGQQVTLRCSPKSGHDTVSWYQQALGQGPQFIFQYYEEEERQRGNFPDRFSGHQFPNYSSELNVNALLLGDSALYLCASSLRGAGQGSYNSPLHFGNGTRLTVT.

This chain connects TRBV11-2 to TRBJ2-7, with 11 bases that match TRBD1. CDR1 SGHAT and CDR2 FQNNGV come from the germline V gene. This CDR3 comprises 15 residues. V was clipped by 8 bases and J by 0 bases; unmatched bases: 6. CDR3 residues: CASGKGTGGSYEQYF. The CDR3 DNA sequence: TGTGCCAGCGGGAAGGGGACAGGGGGCTCCTACGAGCAGTACTTC.

The chain couples TRBV6-1 to TRBJ1-2; possibly TRBD1 for D (5 bases). This CDR3 is built from 13 residues. V lost 10 bases to trimming and J lost 7 bases, with 19 bases between them. The germline V gene has CDR1 MNHNS and CDR2 SASEGT. The DNA for the CDR3 is TGTGCCACAGCCTTTCGAGGGGAAGGTGGCTACACCTTC. Translated: CATAFRGEGGYTF.

V gene TRBV15 combines with J gene TRBJ2-7; maybe TRBD1 (6 bases). The CDR3 is made up of 16 amino acids. Germline V CDR1 and CDR2: LNHNV, YYDKDF (reference sequence). V lost 1 base, J lost 2 bases, and 15 bases lay in between. CDR3 sequence (DNA): TGTGCCACCAGCAGAGCTGCAGGGGAGCCCACCTACGAGCAGTACTTC. Translated, it gives CATSRAAGEPTYEQYF. Filled out from reference TRBV15 and TRBJ2-7, the complete variable domain reads DAMVIQNPRYQVTQFGKPVTLSCSQTLNHNVMYWYQQKSSQAPKLLFHYYDKDFNNEADTPDNFQSRRPNTSFCFLDIRSPGLGDTAMYLCATSRAAGEPTYEQYFGPGTRLTVT.

The genes are TRBV3-1 (or the pseudogene TRBV3-2) and TRBJ2-1; TRBD2 matches 8 bases. Looked up from germline, CDR1 is LGHDT and CDR2 is YNNKEL (reference sequence). With V trimmed by 5 bases and J by 6 bases, 6 bases remained unmatched. The CDR3 has 14 residues. The CDR3 nucleotides read TGTGCCAGCAGCGCGGGACTAGATGTCAATGAGCAGTTCTTC. Translating gives CASSAGLDVNEQFF.

This clone has only one observation. The rearrangement joins TRBV2 to TRBJ1-3; 10 bases line up with TRBD1. Germline CDR1 is SNHLY and CDR2 is FYNNEI. V trimming: 6 bases; J trimming: 4 bases; junction bases outside the gene matches: 3. The CDR3 has 14 amino acids. The CDR3 protein is CASSRQGAGNTIYF. CDR3 nucleotide sequence: TGTGCCAGCAGCCGACAGGGGGCGGGAAACACCATATATTTT.

The gene calls are TRBV12-3 or TRBV12-4 and TRBJ2-1; no definite D call. The CDR3 extends over 11 amino acids. V lost 5 bases to trimming and J lost 4 bases, with 3 bases between them. CDR3: CASSGYNEQFF. In DNA, the CDR3 is TGTGCCAGCAGTGGTTACAATGAGCAGTTCTTC.

This clone came up once. The rearrangement links TRBV7-3 to TRBJ2-2; D uncertain. CDR1 SGHTA and CDR2 FQGTGA come from the germline V gene. The CDR3 spans 12 residues. V gave up 3 bases and J gave up 7 bases, with 6 bases separating them. CDR3 sequence (DNA): TGTGCCAGCAGCTTTACTAACGGGGAGCTGTTTTTT. Amino acids: CASSFTNGELFF. Filled out from reference TRBV7-3 and TRBJ2-2, the complete variable domain reads GAGVSQTPSNKVTEKGKYVELRCDPISGHTALYWYRQSLGQGPEFLIYFQGTGAADDSGLPNDRFFAVRPEGSVSTLKIQRTERGDSAVYLCASSFTNGELFFGEGSRLTVL.